The 16 T cell receptor beta chains below all came from one sample that was sequenced in a study of blood T cells in healthy people across ages. A J-beta primer mix and a sample-barcoded 5' primer were used in a second PCR of about 7 to 12 cycles. TCRdb re-derived calls from the 5' RACE reads in MiXCR, one entry per CDR3 protein. There are fewer than 2 million distinct CDR3 sequences in the sample; about two fifths occur only once, and more than 20% lies in the top ten. Sequencing was carried out using blood. These receptors all stem from a human donor in good health.

This clonotype was seen more than once but under ten times. V gene TRBV29-1 combines with J gene TRBJ1-1, with a possible D match to TRBD1 (5 bases). The CDR3 is 12 residues long. V was cut by 5 bases and J by 1 base, with 8 bases left in between. CDR1 is SQVTM, CDR2 ANQGSEA, per germline. CDR3 in DNA: TGCAGCGTTCCCGACAGGAACACTGAAGCTTTCTTT. Protein sequence: CSVPDRNTEAFF. The full variable domain, rest sourced from reference TRBV29-1 and TRBJ1-1, is SAVISQKPSRDICQRGTSLTIQCQVDSQVTMMFWYRQQPGQSLTLIATANQGSEATYESGFVIDKFPISRPNLTFSTLTVSNMSPEDSSIYLCSVPDRNTEAFFGQGTRLTVV.

This clonotype has more than one count but fewer than ten. This chain links TRBV20-1 with TRBJ2-3; D not resolved. Trimming left V 1 base short and J 0 bases short, with 11 bases between. The CDR3 contains 15 residues. Germline V gives CDR1 DFQATT, CDR2 SNEGSKA (reference sequence). The CDR3 loop is CSARAERSSTDTQYF. The CDR3 nucleotides are TGCAGTGCTAGAGCGGAGAGATCTAGCACAGATACGCAGTATTTT.

This sequence joins TRBV7-8 and TRBJ2-1, with D perhaps matching TRBD2 (6 bases). This CDR3 spans 14 amino acids. Per the germline V gene, CDR1 is SGHVS and CDR2 is FQNEAQ. Trimming cost V 8 bases and J 2 bases, with 13 bases left between them. The CDR3 DNA sequence: TGTGCCAGCGGCAGCGGGCCCGCCTACAATGAGCAGTTCTTC. It specifies CASGSGPAYNEQFF.

This clonotype was found many times. This chain connects TRBV20-1 to TRBJ1-2; 7 positions agree with TRBD1. The CDR3 sequence is 12 residues long. Germline values: CDR1 DFQATT, CDR2 SNEGSKA (reference sequence). J was trimmed by 3 bases and V by 3 bases; bases with no gene match: 1. The CDR3 region is CSASGTDYGYTF. As DNA, the CDR3 is TGCAGTGCTAGCGGGACAGACTATGGCTACACCTTC.

CDR3 nucleotide sequence: TGTGCCAGCAGCACCAGGGGGCCTCAGCCCCAGCATTTT. It yields the protein CASSTRGPQPQHF. The chain uses TRBV12-3 or TRBV12-4 and TRBJ1-5; TRBD1 aligns across 8 bases. With 6 bases clipped from V and 6 bases from J, the junction kept 4 bases outside the gene matches. The CDR3 runs 13 residues.

This chain connects TRBV12-3 or TRBV12-4 to TRBJ1-1; tentative D call: TRBD1 (5 bases). V gave up 0 bases and J gave up 3 bases, with 14 bases separating them. This CDR3 contains 16 residues. The CDR3, as DNA: TGTGCCAGCAGTTTAGCAGCCAGGAGGGGTGACACTGAAGCTTTCTTT. This encodes CASSLAARRGDTEAFF.

The V gene is TRBV6-2 or TRBV6-3, the J gene TRBJ1-1; TRBD1 agrees at 10 bases. Germline CDR1 reads MNHEY; CDR2 reads SVGEGT. The J segment lost 3 bases and the V segment lost 0 bases, leaving 4 bases of the junction unmatched. The CDR3 covers 16 residues. The CDR3 DNA reads as TGTGCCAGCAGTTACTCGGGGACAGGGGACGACACTGAAGCTTTCTTT. Amino acid sequence: CASSYSGTGDDTEAFF.

This chain joins TRBV4-2 and TRBJ2-3; either TRBD1 or TRBD2 may supply D (5 bases each). The CDR3 has 16 amino acids. V lost 4 bases to trimming and J lost 1 base, with 15 bases between them. From germline, CDR1 is LGHNA and CDR2 YNFKEQ. In DNA, the CDR3 is TGTGCCAGCAGCCCAAGCCCGGGGCAGGGCACAGATACGCAGTATTTT. This gives the protein CASSPSPGQGTDTQYF.

This clonotype was observed many times. The chain combines TRBV7-8 with TRBJ2-1; the match to TRBD1 covers 8 bases. Germline loops: CDR1 SGHVS, CDR2 FQNEAQ. V shed 3 bases and J 10 bases; nucleotides not matched to a gene: 8. The CDR3 spans 14 residues. The CDR3 DNA is TGTGCCAGCAGCTTCGGACAGGGTCAGGGGGAGCAGTTCTTC. Its translation is CASSFGQGQGEQFF.

This clonotype was detected only a few times. Its ends do not fully match the called genes, so a read error is possible. The genes are TRBV4-2 and TRBJ2-7; TRBD1 might be the D (6 bases). This CDR3 region has 15 residues. Germline V gene data show CDR1 as LGHNA and CDR2 as YNFKEQ. CDR3 in amino acids: CASTQGETGTYEQYF. Here the CDR3 DNA reads TGTGCCAGCACCCAAGGGGAGACAGGAACCTACGAGCAGTACTTC.

The chain links TRBV29-1 to TRBJ2-7; possible D gene TRBD1, 6 bases. Trimming took 7 bases from V and 6 from J, leaving 19 bases between them. CDR1 and CDR2 from the germline V gene are SQVTM and ANQGSEA. The CDR3 runs 13 residues. The CDR3 DNA follows: TGCAGCGCTCGGACAGTTTTAGAGGGCGAGCAGTACTTC. It translates to CSARTVLEGEQYF.

The chain employs TRBV7-2 and TRBJ2-7; D gene unclear. The germline CDR1 and CDR2 sequences are SGHTA and FQGNSA. This CDR3 has 14 residues. With 1 base removed from V and 3 bases from J, the gap between germline ends came to 10 bases. CDR3 nucleotide sequence: TGTGCCAGCAGCTTAGTTACAGTTAACTACGAGCAGTACTTC. As protein: CASSLVTVNYEQYF.

This clonotype was detected only a few times. The chain uses TRBV25-1 and TRBJ2-1; weak D call: TRBD2 (6 bases). CDR3 length: 18 amino acids. Trimming cost V 0 bases and J 4 bases, with 19 bases left between them. Germline CDR1 MGHDK, CDR2 SYGVNS. Here the CDR3 reads CASSEYIRRTGVYNEQFF. As DNA, the CDR3 is TGTGCCAGCAGTGAATATATTCGTCGCACGGGGGTATACAATGAGCAGTTCTTC. The variable domain in full, completed from reference TRBV25-1 and TRBJ2-1, reads EADIYQTPRYLVIGTGKKITLECSQTMGHDKMYWYQQDPGMELHLIHYSYGVNSTEKGDLSSESTVSRIRTEHFPLTLESARPSHTSQYLCASSEYIRRTGVYNEQFFGPGTRLTVL.

As for this clonotype: The junction departs from germline at one end; a sequencing error may be responsible. The chain couples TRBV5-5 to TRBJ2-7; no clear D gene. The CDR3 covers 15 residues. Germline CDR1 and CDR2: SGHKS and YYEKEE (reference sequence). The chain's CDR3 is CASNLGFAGAYGQYF. For the CDR3, the DNA is TGTGCCAGCAACTTAGGATTCGCCGGAGCCTACGGGCAGTACTTC. The full variable domain, with the rest looked up from reference TRBV5-5 and TRBJ2-7, is DAGVTQSPTHLIKTRGQQVTLRCSPISGHKSVSWYQQVLGQGPQFIFQYYEKEERGRGNFPDRFSARQFPNYSSELNVNALLLGDSALYLCASNLGFAGAYGQYFGPGTRLTVT.

The sample holds a few counts of this clonotype. The chain joins TRBV7-9 to TRBJ2-4, with a weak D call TRBD1 (5 bases). The CDR3 is made up of 14 amino acids. The V end was cut by 5 bases, the J end by 13 bases, with 21 bases between. CDR1 and CDR2 from the germline V gene are SEHNR and FQNEAQ (reference sequence). Here the CDR3 reads CASSPPTDNSVQYF. For the CDR3, the DNA is TGTGCCAGCAGCCCACCGACAGATAACTCAGTGCAGTACTTC.

The chain carries TRBV24-1 and TRBJ2-3, with a possible D match to TRBD1 (6 bases). Germline V gene lookup returns CDR1 KGHDR and CDR2 SFDVKD. V lost 3 bases and J lost 0, with 18 bases in between. This CDR3 has 18 amino acids. CDR3 nucleotides: TGTGCCACCAGTGATCCCTCATCGCCGGACAGCAGCACAGATACGCAGTATTTT. As protein: CATSDPSSPDSSTDTQYF.